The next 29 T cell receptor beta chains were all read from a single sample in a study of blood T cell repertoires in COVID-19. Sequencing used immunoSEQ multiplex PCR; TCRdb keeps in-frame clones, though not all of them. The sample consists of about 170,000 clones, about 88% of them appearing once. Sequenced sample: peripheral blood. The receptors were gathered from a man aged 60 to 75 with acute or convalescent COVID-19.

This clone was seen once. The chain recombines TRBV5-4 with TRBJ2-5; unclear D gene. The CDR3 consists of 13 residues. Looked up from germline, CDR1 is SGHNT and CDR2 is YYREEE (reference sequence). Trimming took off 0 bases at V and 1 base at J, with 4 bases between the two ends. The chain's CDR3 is CASSLGAQETQYF. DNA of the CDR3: TGTGCCAGCAGCTTGGGGGCCCAAGAGACCCAGTACTTC. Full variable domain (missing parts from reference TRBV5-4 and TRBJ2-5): ETGVTQSPTHLIKTRGQQVTLRCSSQSGHNTVSWYQQALGQGPQFIFQYYREEENGRGNFPPRFSGLQFPNYSSELNVNALELDDSALYLCASSLGAQETQYFGPGTRLLVL.

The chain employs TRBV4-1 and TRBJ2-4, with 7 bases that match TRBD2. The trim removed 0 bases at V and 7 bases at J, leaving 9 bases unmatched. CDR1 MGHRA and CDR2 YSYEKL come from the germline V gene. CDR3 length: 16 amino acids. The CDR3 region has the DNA TGCGCCAGCAGCCAAGACTGGGGCGGCGGGAGTAACATTCAGTACTTC. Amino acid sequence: CASSQDWGGGSNIQYF.

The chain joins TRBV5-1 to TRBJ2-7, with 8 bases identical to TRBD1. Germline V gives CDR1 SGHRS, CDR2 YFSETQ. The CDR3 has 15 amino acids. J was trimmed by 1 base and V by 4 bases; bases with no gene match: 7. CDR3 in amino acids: CASSTGTGDSYEQYV. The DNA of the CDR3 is TGCGCCAGCAGCACTGGGACAGGAGATTCCTACGAGCAGTACGTC.

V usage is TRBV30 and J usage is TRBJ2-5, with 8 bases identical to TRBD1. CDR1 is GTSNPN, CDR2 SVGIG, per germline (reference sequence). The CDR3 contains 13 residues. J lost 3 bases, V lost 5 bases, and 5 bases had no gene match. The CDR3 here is CAWGQGGKETQYF. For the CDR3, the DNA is TGTGCCTGGGGACAGGGAGGAAAAGAGACCCAGTACTTC.

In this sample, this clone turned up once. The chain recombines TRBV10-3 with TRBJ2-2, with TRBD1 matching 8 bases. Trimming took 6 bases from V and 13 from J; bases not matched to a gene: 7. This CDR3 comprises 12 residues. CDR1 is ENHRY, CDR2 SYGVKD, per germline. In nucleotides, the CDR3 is TGTGCCATCAGCGACGGACAGGGCCTGCTGTTTTTT. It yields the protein CAISDGQGLLFF.

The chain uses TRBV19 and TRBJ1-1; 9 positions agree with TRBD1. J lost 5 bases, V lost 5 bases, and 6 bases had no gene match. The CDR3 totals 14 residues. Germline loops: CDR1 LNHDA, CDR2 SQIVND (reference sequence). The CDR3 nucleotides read TGTGCCAGTAGTCTTCGACAGGGGGGGACTGAAGCTTTCTTT. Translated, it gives CASSLRQGGTEAFF.

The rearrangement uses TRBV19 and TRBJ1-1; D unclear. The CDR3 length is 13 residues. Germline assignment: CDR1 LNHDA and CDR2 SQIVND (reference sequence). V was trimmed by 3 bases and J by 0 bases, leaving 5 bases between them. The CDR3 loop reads CASSMSVNTEAFF. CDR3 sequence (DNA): TGTGCCAGTAGTATGTCGGTGAACACTGAAGCTTTCTTT.

CDR3 sequence (DNA): TGTGCCAGCAGCGCGAACGGGGGGAGGAACACTGAAGCTTTCTTT. Translating it yields CASSANGGRNTEAFF. The V call is TRBV5-4, the J call TRBJ1-1, with D perhaps matching TRBD1 (5 bases). The germline V and J ends were trimmed by 4 bases and 1 base, with 14 bases remaining between them. The CDR3 covers 15 residues. Per germline, CDR1 SGHNT and CDR2 YYREEE (reference sequence).

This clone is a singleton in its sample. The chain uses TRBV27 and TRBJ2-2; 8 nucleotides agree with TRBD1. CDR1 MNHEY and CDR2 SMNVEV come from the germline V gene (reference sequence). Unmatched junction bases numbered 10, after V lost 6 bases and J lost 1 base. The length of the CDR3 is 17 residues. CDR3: CASSLRPGTGNTGELFF. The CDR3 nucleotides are TGTGCCAGCAGCCTTAGACCCGGGACAGGGAACACCGGGGAGCTGTTTTTT.

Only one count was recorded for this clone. CDR3 nucleotides: TGTGCCAGCAGCCCCCCCGGGACAGAATATGGCTACACCTTC. Amino acid sequence: CASSPPGTEYGYTF. V and J are TRBV28 and TRBJ1-2; 7 bases agree with TRBD1. The length of the CDR3 is 14 residues. V shed 6 bases, J shed 5 bases, and the junction held 9 bases outside the gene matches. Germline CDR1 MDHEN, CDR2 SYDVKM.

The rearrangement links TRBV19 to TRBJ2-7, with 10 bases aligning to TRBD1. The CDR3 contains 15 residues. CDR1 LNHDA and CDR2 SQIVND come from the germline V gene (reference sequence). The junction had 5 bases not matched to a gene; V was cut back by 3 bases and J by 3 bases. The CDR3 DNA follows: TGTGCCAGTAGTATCGGGGGACAGGGGATCTACGAGCAGTACTTC. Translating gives CASSIGGQGIYEQYF.

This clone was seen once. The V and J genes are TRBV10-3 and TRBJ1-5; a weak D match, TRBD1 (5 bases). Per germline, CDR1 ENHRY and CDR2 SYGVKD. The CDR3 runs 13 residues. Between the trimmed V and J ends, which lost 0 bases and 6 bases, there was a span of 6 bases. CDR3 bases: TGTGCCATCAGTGAGTCGGGGGGTCAGCCCCAGCATTTT. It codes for CAISESGGQPQHF.

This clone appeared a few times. The CDR3 DNA reads as TGTGCCAGCAGCTTAAGGGCTGCGGACAGACACTACGAGCAGTACTTC. Amino acid sequence: CASSLRAADRHYEQYF. V usage is TRBV11-3 and J usage is TRBJ2-7; TRBD1 is a possible D gene (6 bases). The CDR3 extends over 16 amino acids. Germline CDR1 reads SGHNT; CDR2 reads YENEEA. V lost 2 bases to trimming and J lost 3 bases, with 17 bases between them.

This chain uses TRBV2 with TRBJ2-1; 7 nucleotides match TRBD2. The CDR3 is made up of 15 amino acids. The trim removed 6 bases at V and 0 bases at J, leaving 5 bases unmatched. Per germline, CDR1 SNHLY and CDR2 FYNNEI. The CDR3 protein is CASRAAGSSYNEQFF. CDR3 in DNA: TGTGCCAGCAGGGCAGCGGGGAGCTCCTACAATGAGCAGTTCTTC.

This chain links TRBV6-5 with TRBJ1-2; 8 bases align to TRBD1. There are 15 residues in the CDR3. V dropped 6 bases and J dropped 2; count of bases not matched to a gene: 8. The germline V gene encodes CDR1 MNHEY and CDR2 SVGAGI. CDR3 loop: CASRPPGGANYGYTF. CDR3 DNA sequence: TGTGCCAGCAGACCCCCAGGGGGCGCGAACTATGGCTACACCTTC.

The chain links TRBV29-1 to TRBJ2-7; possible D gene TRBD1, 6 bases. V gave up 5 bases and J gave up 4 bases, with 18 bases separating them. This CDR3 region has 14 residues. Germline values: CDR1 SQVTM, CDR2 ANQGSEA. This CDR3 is CSVSQSGHLYEQYF. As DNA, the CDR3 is TGCAGCGTTTCCCAATCGGGACACCTATACGAGCAGTACTTC.

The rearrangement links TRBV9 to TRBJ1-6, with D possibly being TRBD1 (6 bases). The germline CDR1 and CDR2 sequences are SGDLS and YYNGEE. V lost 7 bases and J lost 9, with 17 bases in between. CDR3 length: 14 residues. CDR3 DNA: TGTGCCAGCTCTAACCGGGGGGCAGGTTCACCCCTCCACTTT. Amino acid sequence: CASSNRGAGSPLHF.

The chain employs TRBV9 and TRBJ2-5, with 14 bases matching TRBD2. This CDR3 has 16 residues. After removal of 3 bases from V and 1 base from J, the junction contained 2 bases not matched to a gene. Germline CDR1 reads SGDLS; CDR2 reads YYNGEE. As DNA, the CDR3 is TGTGCCAGCAGCGGCGGGACTAGCGGGGGCCAAGAGACCCAGTACTTC. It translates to CASSGGTSGGQETQYF.

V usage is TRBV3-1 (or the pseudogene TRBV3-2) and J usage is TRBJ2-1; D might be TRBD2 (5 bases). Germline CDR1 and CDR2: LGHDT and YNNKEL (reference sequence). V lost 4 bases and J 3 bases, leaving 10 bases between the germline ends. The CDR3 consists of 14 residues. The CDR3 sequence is CASSPRGYYNEQFF. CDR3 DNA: TGTGCCAGCAGCCCCCGGGGATACTACAATGAGCAGTTCTTC.

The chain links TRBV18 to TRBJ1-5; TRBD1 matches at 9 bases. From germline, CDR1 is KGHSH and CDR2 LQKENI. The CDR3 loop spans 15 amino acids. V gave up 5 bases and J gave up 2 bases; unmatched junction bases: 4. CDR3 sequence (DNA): TGTGCCAGCTCATCGGACAGGGGTCGCAATCAGCCCCAGCATTTT. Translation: CASSSDRGRNQPQHF. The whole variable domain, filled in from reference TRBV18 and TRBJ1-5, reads NAGVMQNPRHLVRRRGQEARLRCSPMKGHSHVYWYRQLPEEGLKFMVYLQKENIIDESGMPKERFSAEFPKEGPSILRIQQVVRGDSAAYFCASSSDRGRNQPQHFGDGTRLSIL.

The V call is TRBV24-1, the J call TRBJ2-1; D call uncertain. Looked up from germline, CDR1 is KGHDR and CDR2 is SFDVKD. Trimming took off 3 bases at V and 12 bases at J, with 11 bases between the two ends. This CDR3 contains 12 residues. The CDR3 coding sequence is TGTGCCACCAGTGATGTAACAGATGGGCAGTTCTTC. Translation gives CATSDVTDGQFF.

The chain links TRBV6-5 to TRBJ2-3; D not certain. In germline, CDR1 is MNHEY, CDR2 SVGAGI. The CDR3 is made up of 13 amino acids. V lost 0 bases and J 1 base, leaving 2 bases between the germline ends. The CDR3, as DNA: TGTGCCAGCAGTTACTCCGGCACAGATACGCAGTATTTT. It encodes CASSYSGTDTQYF.

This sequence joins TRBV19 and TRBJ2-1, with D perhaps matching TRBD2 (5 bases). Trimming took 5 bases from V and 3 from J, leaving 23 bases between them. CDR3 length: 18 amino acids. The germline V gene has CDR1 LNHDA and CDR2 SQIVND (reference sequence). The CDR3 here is CASSLKGGLRNYYNEQFF. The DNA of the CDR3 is TGTGCCAGTAGTCTGAAGGGCGGACTTCGGAATTACTACAATGAGCAGTTCTTC.

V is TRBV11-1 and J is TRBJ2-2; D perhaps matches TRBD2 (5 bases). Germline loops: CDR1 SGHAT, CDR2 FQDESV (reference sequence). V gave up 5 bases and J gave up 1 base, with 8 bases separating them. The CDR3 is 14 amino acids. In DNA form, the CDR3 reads TGTGCCAGCAGCCGAAGCGGGAACACCGGGGAGCTGTTTTTT. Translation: CASSRSGNTGELFF.

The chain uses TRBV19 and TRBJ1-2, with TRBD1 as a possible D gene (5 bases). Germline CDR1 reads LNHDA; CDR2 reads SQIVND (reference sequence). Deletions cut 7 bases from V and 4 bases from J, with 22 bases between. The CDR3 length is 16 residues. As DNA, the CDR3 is TGTGCCAGTACCCGGAGGGGAGGGAACCACATCTATGGCTACACCTTC. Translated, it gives CASTRRGGNHIYGYTF.

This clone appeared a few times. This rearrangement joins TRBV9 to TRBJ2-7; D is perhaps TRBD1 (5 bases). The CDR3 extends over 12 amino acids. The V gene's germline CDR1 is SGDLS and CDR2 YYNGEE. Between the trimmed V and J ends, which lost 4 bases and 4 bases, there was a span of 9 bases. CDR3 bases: TGTGCCAGCAGCCGTACAGGTTACGAGCAGTACTTC. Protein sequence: CASSRTGYEQYF.

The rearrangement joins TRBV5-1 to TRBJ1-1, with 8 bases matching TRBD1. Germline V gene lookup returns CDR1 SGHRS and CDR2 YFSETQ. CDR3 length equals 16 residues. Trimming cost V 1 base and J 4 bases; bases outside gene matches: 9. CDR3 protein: CASSLNIGQGGTEAFF. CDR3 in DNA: TGCGCCAGCAGCTTGAACATCGGACAGGGAGGCACTGAAGCTTTCTTT.

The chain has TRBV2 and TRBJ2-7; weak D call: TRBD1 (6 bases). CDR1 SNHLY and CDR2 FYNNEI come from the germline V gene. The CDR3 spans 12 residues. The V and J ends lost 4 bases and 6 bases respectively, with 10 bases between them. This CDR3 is CASSVRTAEQYV. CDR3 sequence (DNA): TGTGCCAGCAGTGTTCGGACAGCCGAGCAGTACGTC.

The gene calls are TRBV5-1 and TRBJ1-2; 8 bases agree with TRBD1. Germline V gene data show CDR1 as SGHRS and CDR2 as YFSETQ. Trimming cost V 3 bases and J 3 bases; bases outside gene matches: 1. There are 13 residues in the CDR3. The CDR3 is CASSSQGDYGYTF. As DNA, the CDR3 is TGCGCCAGCAGCTCACAGGGGGACTATGGCTACACCTTC.